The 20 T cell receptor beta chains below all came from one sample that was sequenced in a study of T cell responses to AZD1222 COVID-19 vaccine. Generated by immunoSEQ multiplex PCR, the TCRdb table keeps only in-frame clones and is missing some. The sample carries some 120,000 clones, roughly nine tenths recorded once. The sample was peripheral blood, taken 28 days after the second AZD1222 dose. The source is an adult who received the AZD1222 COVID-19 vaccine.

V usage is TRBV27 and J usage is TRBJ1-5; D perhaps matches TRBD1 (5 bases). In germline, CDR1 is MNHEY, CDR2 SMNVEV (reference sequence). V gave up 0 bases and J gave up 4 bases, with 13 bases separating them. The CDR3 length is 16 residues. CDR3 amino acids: CASSLSRYPGNQPQHF. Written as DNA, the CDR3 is TGTGCCAGCAGTTTATCGAGGTATCCAGGGAATCAGCCCCAGCATTTT.

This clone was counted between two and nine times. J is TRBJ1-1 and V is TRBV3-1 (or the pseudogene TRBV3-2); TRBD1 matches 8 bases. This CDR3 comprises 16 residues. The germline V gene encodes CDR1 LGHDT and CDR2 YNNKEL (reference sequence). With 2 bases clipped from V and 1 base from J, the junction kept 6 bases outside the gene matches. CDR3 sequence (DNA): TGTGCCAGCAGCCAACGGGACAGGAGCCCGAACACTGAAGCTTTCTTT. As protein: CASSQRDRSPNTEAFF.

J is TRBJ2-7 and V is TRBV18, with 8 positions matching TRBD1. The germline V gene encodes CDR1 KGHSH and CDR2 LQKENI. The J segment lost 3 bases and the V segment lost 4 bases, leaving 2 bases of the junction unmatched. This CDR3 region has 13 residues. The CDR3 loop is CASSQGQDYEQYF. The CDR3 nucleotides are TGTGCCAGCTCACAGGGACAGGACTACGAGCAGTACTTC.

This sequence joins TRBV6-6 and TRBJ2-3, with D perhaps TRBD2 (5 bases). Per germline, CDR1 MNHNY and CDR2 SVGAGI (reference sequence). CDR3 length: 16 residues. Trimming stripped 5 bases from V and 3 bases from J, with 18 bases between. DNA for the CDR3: TGTGCCAGCAGTGCACTCTTAGCGCACCATACAGATACGCAGTATTTT. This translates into CASSALLAHHTDTQYF.

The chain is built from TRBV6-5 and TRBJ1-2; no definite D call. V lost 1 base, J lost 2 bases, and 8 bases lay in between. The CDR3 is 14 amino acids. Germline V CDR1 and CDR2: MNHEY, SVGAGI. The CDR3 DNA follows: TGTGCCAGCAGTTACTTAGCCGAAAACTATGGCTACACCTTC. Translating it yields CASSYLAENYGYTF.

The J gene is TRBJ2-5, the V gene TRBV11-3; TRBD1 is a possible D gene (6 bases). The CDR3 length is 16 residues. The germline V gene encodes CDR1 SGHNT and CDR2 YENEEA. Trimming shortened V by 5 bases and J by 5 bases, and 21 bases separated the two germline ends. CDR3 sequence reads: CASSPVSVGAIETQYF. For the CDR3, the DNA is TGTGCCAGCAGCCCTGTGAGCGTGGGGGCCATTGAGACCCAGTACTTC.

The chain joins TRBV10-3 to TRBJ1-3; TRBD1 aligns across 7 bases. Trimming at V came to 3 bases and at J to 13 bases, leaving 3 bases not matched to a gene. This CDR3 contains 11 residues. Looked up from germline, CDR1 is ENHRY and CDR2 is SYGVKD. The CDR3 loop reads CAISDDRAIYF. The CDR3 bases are TGTGCCATCAGTGATGACAGGGCGATATATTTT.

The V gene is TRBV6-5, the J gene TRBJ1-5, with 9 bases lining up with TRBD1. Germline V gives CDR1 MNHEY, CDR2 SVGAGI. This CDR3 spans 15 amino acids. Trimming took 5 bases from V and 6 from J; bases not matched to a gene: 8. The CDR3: CASSNDRGWAQPQHF. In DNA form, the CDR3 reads TGTGCCAGCAGTAATGACAGGGGGTGGGCTCAGCCCCAGCATTTT.

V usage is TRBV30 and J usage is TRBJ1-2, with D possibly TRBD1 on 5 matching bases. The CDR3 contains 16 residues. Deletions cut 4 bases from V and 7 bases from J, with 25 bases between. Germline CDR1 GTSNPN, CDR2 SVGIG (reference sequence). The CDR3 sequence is CAWTKGEGPGIGGYTF. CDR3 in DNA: TGTGCCTGGACCAAAGGGGAGGGTCCTGGGATTGGTGGCTACACCTTC.

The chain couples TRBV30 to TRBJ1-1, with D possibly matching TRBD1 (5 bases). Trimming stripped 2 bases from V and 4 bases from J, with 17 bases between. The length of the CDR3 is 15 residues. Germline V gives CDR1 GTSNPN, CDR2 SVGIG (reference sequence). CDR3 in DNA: TGTGCCTGGAGTATGGGGCCCCGCATCGGCACTGAAGCTTTCTTT. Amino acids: CAWSMGPRIGTEAFF.

The CDR3 is CASSQLAGGPIGEADTQYF. The CDR3 nucleotides read TGTGCCAGCAGCCAACTAGCGGGGGGGCCCATTGGTGAGGCAGATACGCAGTATTTT. The V gene is TRBV5-4, the J gene TRBJ2-3; 13 nucleotides line up with TRBD2. With 4 bases clipped from V and 4 bases from J, the junction kept 15 bases outside the gene matches. The CDR3 length is 19 residues. Germline V gives CDR1 SGHNT, CDR2 YYREEE (reference sequence). The full variable domain, in which reference TRBV5-4 and TRBJ2-3 provide the parts outside the CDR3, is ETGVTQSPTHLIKTRGQQVTLRCSSQSGHNTVSWYQQALGQGPQFIFQYYREEENGRGNFPPRFSGLQFPNYSSELNVNALELDDSALYLCASSQLAGGPIGEADTQYFGPGTRLTVL.

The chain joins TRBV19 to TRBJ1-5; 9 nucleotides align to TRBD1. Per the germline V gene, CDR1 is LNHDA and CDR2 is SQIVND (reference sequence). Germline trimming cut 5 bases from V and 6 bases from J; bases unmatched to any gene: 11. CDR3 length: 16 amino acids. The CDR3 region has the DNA TGTGCCAGTAGTCTCCAAAGGGGACAGGGTGGTCAGCCCCAGCATTTT. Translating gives CASSLQRGQGGQPQHF.

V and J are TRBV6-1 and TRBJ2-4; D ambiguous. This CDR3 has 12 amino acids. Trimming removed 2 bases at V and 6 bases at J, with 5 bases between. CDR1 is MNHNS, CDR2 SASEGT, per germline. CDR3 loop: CASSELGNIQYF. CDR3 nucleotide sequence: TGTGCCAGCAGTGAATTAGGAAACATTCAGTACTTC.

CDR3 nucleotides: TGTGCCAGCAGTTGGGGTGGGTCGGAAAAACTGTTTTTT. Protein product: CASSWGGSEKLFF. The chain employs TRBV28 and TRBJ1-4; no firm D call. The CDR3 has 13 amino acids. V shed 4 bases and J shed 8 bases, with 11 bases lying between them. The germline CDR1 and CDR2 sequences are MDHEN and SYDVKM. Full variable domain (remainder filled in from reference TRBV28 and TRBJ1-4): DVKVTQSSRYLVKRTGEKVFLECVQDMDHENMFWYRQDPGLGLRLIYFSYDVKMKEKGDIPEGYSVSREKKERFSLILESASTNQTSMYLCASSWGGSEKLFFGSGTQLSVL.

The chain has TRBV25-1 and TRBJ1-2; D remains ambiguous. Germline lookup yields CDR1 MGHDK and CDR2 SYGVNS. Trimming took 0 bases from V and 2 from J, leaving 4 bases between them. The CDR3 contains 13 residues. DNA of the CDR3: TGTGCCAGCAGTGAATATGTGAACTATGGCTACACCTTC. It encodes CASSEYVNYGYTF.

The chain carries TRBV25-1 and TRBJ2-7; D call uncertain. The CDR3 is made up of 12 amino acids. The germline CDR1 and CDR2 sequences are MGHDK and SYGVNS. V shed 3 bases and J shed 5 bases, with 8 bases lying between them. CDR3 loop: CASSEVLNEQYF. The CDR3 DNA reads TGTGCCAGCAGTGAGGTCCTAAACGAGCAGTACTTC.

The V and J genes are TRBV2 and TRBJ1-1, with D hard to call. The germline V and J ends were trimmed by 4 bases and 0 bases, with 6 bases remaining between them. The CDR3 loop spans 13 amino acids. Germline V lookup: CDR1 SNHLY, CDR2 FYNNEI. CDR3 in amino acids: CASSVSMNTEAFF. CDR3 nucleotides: TGTGCCAGCAGTGTATCCATGAACACTGAAGCTTTCTTT.

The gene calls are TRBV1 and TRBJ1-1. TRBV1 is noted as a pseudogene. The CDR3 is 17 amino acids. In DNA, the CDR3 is TGCACCAGCAGCCAAGAGTGGGGGAATGCAGGGAGCACTGAAGCTTTCTTT. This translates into CTSSQEWGNAGSTEAFF.

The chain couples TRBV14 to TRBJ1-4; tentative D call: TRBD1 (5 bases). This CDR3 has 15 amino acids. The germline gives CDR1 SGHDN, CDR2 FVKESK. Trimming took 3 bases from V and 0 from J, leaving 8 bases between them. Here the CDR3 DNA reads TGTGCCAGCAGCCACGACAGCCCAACTAATGAAAAACTGTTTTTT. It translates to CASSHDSPTNEKLFF.

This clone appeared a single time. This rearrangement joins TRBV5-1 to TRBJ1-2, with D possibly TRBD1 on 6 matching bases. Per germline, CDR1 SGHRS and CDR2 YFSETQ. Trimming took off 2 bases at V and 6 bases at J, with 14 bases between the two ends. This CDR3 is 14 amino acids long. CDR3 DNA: TGCGCCAGCAGCTTAGACAGGCTGGCCGATGGCTACACCTTC. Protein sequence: CASSLDRLADGYTF.